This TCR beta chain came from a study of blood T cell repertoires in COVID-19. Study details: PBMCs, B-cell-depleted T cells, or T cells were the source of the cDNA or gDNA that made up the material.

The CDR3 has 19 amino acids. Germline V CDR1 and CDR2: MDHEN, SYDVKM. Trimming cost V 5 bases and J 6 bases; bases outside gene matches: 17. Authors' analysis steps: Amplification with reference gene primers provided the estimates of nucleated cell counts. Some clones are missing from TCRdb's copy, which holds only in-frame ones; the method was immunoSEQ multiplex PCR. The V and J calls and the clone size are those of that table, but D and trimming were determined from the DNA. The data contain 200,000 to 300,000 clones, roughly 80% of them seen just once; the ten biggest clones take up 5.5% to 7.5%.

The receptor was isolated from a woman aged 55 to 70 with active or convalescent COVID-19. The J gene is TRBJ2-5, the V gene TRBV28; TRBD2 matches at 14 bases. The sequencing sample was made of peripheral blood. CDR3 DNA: TGTGCCAGCAGTCCCCTAAGGACTAGCGGGGGGACGATGGTACAGACCCAGTACTTC. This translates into CASSPLRTSGGTMVQTQYF. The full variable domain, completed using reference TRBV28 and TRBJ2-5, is DVKVTQSSRYLVKRTGEKVFLECVQDMDHENMFWYRQDPGLGLRLIYFSYDVKMKEKGDIPEGYSVSREKKERFSLILESASTNQTSMYLCASSPLRTSGGTMVQTQYFGPGTRLLVL.